This is a list of T cell receptor beta chains from one sample in a study of shared clonotypes between healthy human individuals. Measured with immunoSEQ multiplex PCR; TCRdb has only the in-frame clones, and not every one. The sample contains 2 million to 3 million clones, over 85% of which appear only once. Source material: naive CD4+ T cells from PBMCs. These receptors originate from a man between 18 and 35 years old in good health. Some clones in this sample may be carry-over from other donors' samples. Both conserved end residues are trimmed from each CDR3. Fields, in order: CDR3 protein, V gene, D gene. The D gene is left open where the match is weak.

ASSVGGDLYNEQF,TRBV9,-
ASSVGQGNYGYT,TRBV25-1,TRBD1
ASSWTLSYEQY,TRBV5-1,-
ASSSQVRDGQYSNQPQH,TRBV5-6,-
ASSFDTGQQY,TRBV5-1,-
ASSEYLPTFYGYT,TRBV6-1,-
ASSRPGTREETQY,TRBV4-1,-
ASLLVAGEAEQY,TRBV7-2,TRBD2
ASSSGLAGGPDGELF,TRBV5-1,TRBD2
ASTIGPAALNEKLF,TRBV7-9,-
ASSSPSGAGEETQY,TRBV28,-
ASSLNKNQPQH,TRBV28,-
ASSYDRRSYEQY,TRBV6-5,-
ASSQESSGRGSDTQY,TRBV14,TRBD2
ASSVATGGGWETQY,TRBV9,TRBD1
ASSLLTTSGDEQF,TRBV7-6,-
ASSLVNSPLH,TRBV7-9,-
ASSLGTGGYEQY,TRBV19,TRBD1
ASGGYSNQPQH,TRBV9,-
ASSPGQGVTGELF,TRBV5-1,TRBD1
ASSEDREGETQY,TRBV2,-
ASSVGGAGQKLF,TRBV6-1,-
ASSEAAGVLAGELF,TRBV7-9,TRBD2
ASSLRGLAGLGETQY,TRBV7-3,TRBD2
AWSVIGASGNTIY,TRBV30,-
ASSPSYRGQAYNEQF,TRBV5-1,TRBD1
ASSLGGARETQY,TRBV5-1,-
ASSSDRVLQPQH,TRBV28,TRBD1
ASSPIDRDVYGYT,TRBV19,TRBD1
ASSSRTGGPYEQY,TRBV7-2,TRBD1
ASSVWDGDLFQETQY,TRBV25-1,-
ATWADGNTIY,TRBV28,-
SVGGALLAGVAEQY,TRBV29-1,TRBD2
ASSSSLAGGTYEQY,TRBV28,TRBD2
AWSAGLAVTYEQY,TRBV30,TRBD2
ASSQSRYGQGRIAGANVLT,TRBV23-1,-
ASSEGQGPVTDTEAF,TRBV9,-
ASKGGLHTDTQY,TRBV6-6,-
ASSSRPGQGTTYEQY,TRBV5-1,TRBD1
AIRGGGTGELF,TRBV10-3,-
ASRQLAGENEQF,TRBV27,TRBD2
ASSENGGSEQY,TRBV2,-
ASSFMAGGRADTQY,TRBV7-8,TRBD2
SSGDNSYFTEAF,TRBV29-1,-
ASSLAQPVAKNIQY,TRBV5-1,-
ASSRPGLAGVNTGELF,TRBV7-2,TRBD2
ASSLREPIEQY,TRBV7-9,-
ASSPPGQGKYEQY,TRBV6-1,TRBD1
ASSQQGLVTDTQY,TRBV4-1,-
ASMLRRGDEQF,TRBV6-6,-
ASSYSERTVSGQY,TRBV6-5,-
ASSLVVGYGYT,TRBV7-2,-
ASSVDGGEAF,TRBV9,-
ASSLRETGRSEKLF,TRBV5-1,TRBD1